The 13 T cell receptor beta chains below all came from one sample that was sequenced in a study of T cells in Graves' hyperthyroidism and ophthalmopathy (dated by TCRdb to 2018 to 2020). Library method: multiplex PCR. Instrument on record: Illumina HiSeq 2000. The TCR beta CDR3 regions were amplified from RNA transcripts. The TCR CDR3 was subjected to a first round of RT-PCR using the HTBI primer set and the Qiagen OneStep RT-PCR kit. The raw public reads went through TCRdb reprocessing: fastp at Q25, MiXCR clone calling, in-frame beta chains kept. All rows with the same CDR3 protein become a single entry with the most common DNA and genes. Here the sample has 530,000 or so distinct CDR3 sequences; around 42% occur a single time. The top ten constitute approximately 8.4% of the sample. The specimen sequenced was peripheral blood or thyroid tissue (not recorded which). The receptors stem from a woman aged 18 to 35 with Graves' hyperthyroidism.

This clonotype has at least ten counts. The chain links TRBV11-2 to TRBJ2-7; D is ambiguous. V was cut by 3 bases and J by 9 bases, with 12 bases left in between. The germline V gene has CDR1 SGHAT and CDR2 FQNNGV. The CDR3 consists of 12 residues. The CDR3 coding sequence is TGTGCCAGCAGCTTTGGCGGTACACCGCAGTACTTC. Its translation is CASSFGGTPQYF.

The sample holds one count of this clonotype. The J gene is TRBJ2-3, the V gene TRBV9; a weak D match, TRBD1 (6 bases). Germline V gene sequence: CDR1 SGDLS, CDR2 YYNGEE. There are 15 residues in the CDR3. With 3 bases removed from V and 5 bases from J, the gap between germline ends came to 16 bases. The CDR3 region has the DNA TGTGCCAGCAGCGCAGCCAGCAACAGGGAAGATACGCAGTATTTT. Translation: CASSAASNREDTQYF. The entire variable domain, with the rest obtained from reference TRBV9 and TRBJ2-3, is as follows: DSGVTQTPKHLITATGQRVTLRCSPRSGDLSVYWYQQSLDQGLQFLIQYYNGEERAKGNILERFSAQQFPDLHSELNLSSLELGDSALYFCASSAASNREDTQYFGPGTRLTVL.

In its sample, this clonotype was seen a few times. The chain has TRBV10-3 and TRBJ1-3; D possibly corresponds to TRBD1 (6 bases). CDR3 length equals 15 residues. The germline gives CDR1 ENHRY, CDR2 SYGVKD. V lost 4 bases to trimming and J lost 8 bases, with 18 bases between them. CDR3 loop: CAISADRIYGYTIYF. The CDR3 DNA follows: TGTGCCATCAGTGCCGACAGGATCTATGGCTACACCATATATTTT.

This clonotype was seen many times. The V and J genes are TRBV29-1 and TRBJ2-7, with a possible D match to TRBD1 (6 bases). The CDR3 runs to 14 residues. Germline CDR1 reads SQVTM; CDR2 reads ANQGSEA. The V and J ends lost 1 base and 4 bases respectively, with 14 bases between them. The CDR3 bases are TGCAGCGTTGAAGTCAGGGGAGATCCATACGAGCAGTACTTC. Translated, it gives CSVEVRGDPYEQYF.

This clonotype has at least ten counts. The rearrangement joins TRBV15 to TRBJ1-5, with D possibly TRBD1 on 5 matching bases. The CDR3 loop spans 16 amino acids. The germline gives CDR1 LNHNV, CDR2 YYDKDF (reference sequence). V dropped 2 bases and J dropped 6 bases, with 17 bases sitting between them. CDR3 sequence (DNA): TGTGCCACCAGCAGACTGCCTTGGGGGGGTGGTCAGCCCCAGCATTTT. Protein product: CATSRLPWGGGQPQHF.

This clonotype was seen repeatedly, ten times or more. This chain uses TRBV20-1 with TRBJ1-2; D possibly corresponds to TRBD1 (5 bases). V lost 0 bases, J lost 8 bases, and 13 bases lay in between. CDR3 size: 13 residues. The germline gives CDR1 DFQATT, CDR2 SNEGSKA (reference sequence). CDR3 nucleotide sequence: TGCAGTGCTAGAGATTTGGGGGAGGAGGGCTACACCTTC. It encodes CSARDLGEEGYTF.

J is TRBJ2-1 and V is TRBV20-1, with 11 bases lining up with TRBD2. Germline V CDR1 and CDR2: DFQATT, SNEGSKA (reference sequence). The CDR3 has 17 amino acids. V dropped 0 bases and J dropped 2; count of bases not matched to a gene: 6. CDR3 protein: CSARELAGVTTYNEQFF. The CDR3 bases are TGCAGTGCTAGAGAACTAGCGGGAGTGACGACCTACAATGAGCAGTTCTTC.

This clonotype was recorded at least ten times. The genes are TRBV6-2 or TRBV6-3 and TRBJ1-2; D not resolved. This CDR3 contains 14 residues. V gave up 0 bases and J gave up 5 bases, with 10 bases separating them. In germline, CDR1 is MNHEY, CDR2 SVGEGT. Here the CDR3 reads CASSYSFSLYGYTF. The CDR3 DNA is TGTGCCAGCAGTTACTCGTTTTCACTATATGGCTACACCTTC.

This clonotype came up once. The genes are TRBV10-3 and TRBJ1-1; D remains ambiguous. Looked up from germline, CDR1 is ENHRY and CDR2 is SYGVKD. Trimming shortened V by 0 bases and J by 7 bases, and 18 bases separated the two germline ends. The CDR3 consists of 16 residues. This CDR3 reads CAISESGGRRTVEAFF. As DNA, the CDR3 is TGTGCCATCAGTGAGTCGGGCGGCCGGAGGACCGTTGAAGCTTTCTTT.

This clonotype was seen at least ten times. A clone one base away is much larger, so this may be a read error. Without the conserved terminal phenylalanine or tryptophan, this CDR3 likely stems from a read error. J is TRBJ2-7 and V is TRBV2; 9 bases fit TRBD1. CDR1 SNHLY and CDR2 FYNNEI come from the germline V gene. Unmatched junction bases numbered 4, after V lost 5 bases and J lost 2 bases. The length of the CDR3 is 14 residues. The CDR3: CASSTGTGTYEQYL. For the CDR3, the DNA is TGTGCCAGCAGTACTGGGACAGGGACCTACGAGCAGTACCTC.

Note on this clonotype: A read error is possible here, since a much larger clone lies one base away. The chain has TRBV12-3 or TRBV12-4 and TRBJ1-5; D remains unclear. This CDR3 is built from 15 residues. The ends were cut back, 4 bases at V and 6 bases at J, with 16 bases in the middle. The CDR3 DNA sequence: TGTGCCAGCAGTTATCCCAAGGAAGAGGGTCAGCCCCAGCATTTT. Amino acid sequence: CASSYPKEEGQPQHF.

The genes are TRBV10-3 and TRBJ1-2; D is unresolved. Germline-derived CDR1 and CDR2 are ENHRY and SYGVKD. This CDR3 is built from 15 residues. Trimming removed 0 bases at V and 0 bases at J, with 8 bases between. The CDR3 is CAISESQAPNYGYTF. CDR3 DNA: TGTGCCATCAGTGAGTCTCAGGCCCCTAACTATGGCTACACCTTC.

This clonotype was seen many times. The chain has TRBV10-3 and TRBJ2-7, with 11 positions matching TRBD2. The CDR3 totals 16 residues. V was pared by 3 bases and J by 3 bases, with 7 bases of the junction left unmatched. Germline values: CDR1 ENHRY, CDR2 SYGVKD. The CDR3 DNA sequence: TGTGCCATCAGTGAAGGGGCCGGGACTAGCGGCTACGAGCAGTACTTC. Amino acid sequence: CAISEGAGTSGYEQYF.